The next 28 T cell receptor beta chains were all read from a single sample in a study of shared clonotypes between healthy human individuals (dated by TCRdb to the early 2020s). CD8 naive samples were obtained by positive selection for CCR7 among CD45RO-negative cells, yielding a CD45RA+CCR7+ population from which TemRA cells were excluded. To prepare the library, the immunoSEQ multiplex PCR assay was applied. TCRdb took this table from immuneACCESS and kept in-frame rearrangements with V and J called. Such tables lack part of the clones; where checked against another copy, unresolved V genes explain under half of the gap, and the rest is unexplained. The sample profile shows around 2.1 million clones; roughly 91% of them were found once. The ten largest clones take up roughly 1.7% of the sample. The sample comprised naive CD8+ T cells from PBMCs. The cell subset or site label corresponds to: CD45RA+CCR7+. These receptors were obtained from a young man in good health. Some clones in this sample may be carry-over from other donors' samples.

The chain employs TRBV19 and TRBJ1-2; D perhaps matches TRBD1 (6 bases). Germline assignment: CDR1 LNHDA and CDR2 SQIVND (reference sequence). The CDR3 sequence is 12 residues long. V lost 5 bases, J lost 10 bases, and 14 bases lay in between. The CDR3 nucleotides read TGTGCCAGTAGTGTCGAAGGACAGCTCTACACCTTC. Its translation is CASSVEGQLYTF.

CDR3 protein: CASSLVEYNEQFF. In DNA form, the CDR3 reads TGTGCCAGCAGCTTAGTGGAGTACAATGAGCAGTTCTTC. The rearrangement links TRBV7-8 to TRBJ2-1; no reliable D call. The CDR3 length is 13 residues. The V end lost 1 base, the J end lost 4 bases, and 5 bases lay between the germline ends. The germline CDR1 and CDR2 sequences are SGHVS and FQNEAQ.

This sequence joins TRBV4-1 and TRBJ2-2; perhaps TRBD1 as D (6 bases). Germline CDR1 is MGHRA and CDR2 is YSYEKL. V shed 3 bases and J shed 3 bases, with 11 bases lying between them. The CDR3 is 15 residues long. DNA for the CDR3: TGCGCCAGCAGCCAGGGGCCAGGGGACACCGGGGAGCTGTTTTTT. This translates into CASSQGPGDTGELFF.

This CDR3 is CASSLDGRTQYF. CDR3 sequence (DNA): TGTGCCAGCAGCTTAGATGGTAGGACTCAGTACTTC. V usage is TRBV11-3 and J usage is TRBJ2-7; D perhaps matches TRBD2 (5 bases). Germline loops: CDR1 SGHNT, CDR2 YENEEA. Trimming took off 0 bases at V and 10 bases at J, with 10 bases between the two ends. The CDR3 is 12 amino acids.

This clone was detected only once. V is TRBV9 and J is TRBJ2-7; unclear D gene. Germline V lookup: CDR1 SGDLS, CDR2 YYNGEE. V was cut by 0 bases and J by 0 bases, with 10 bases left in between. The CDR3 extends over 15 amino acids. In DNA form, the CDR3 reads TGTGCCAGCAGCGTAGGTCAGGCCGACTCCTACGAGCAGTACTTC. Protein product: CASSVGQADSYEQYF.

The gene calls are TRBV27 and TRBJ1-2; the D gene is possibly TRBD1 (6 bases). The length of the CDR3 is 15 residues. The V end was cut by 5 bases, the J end by 4 bases, with 17 bases between. Per the germline V gene, CDR1 is MNHEY and CDR2 is SMNVEV (reference sequence). For the CDR3, the DNA is TGTGCCAGCAGTATGGACGGGGGGCTTGCCTATGGCTACACCTTC. It translates to CASSMDGGLAYGYTF.

The genes are TRBV7-8 and TRBJ1-1, with 7 bases aligning to TRBD1. The germline gives CDR1 SGHVS, CDR2 FQNEAQ. J was trimmed by 12 bases and V by 6 bases; bases with no gene match: 13. The CDR3 sequence is 13 residues long. CDR3 protein: CASSQTGVPGSFF. The DNA of the CDR3 is TGTGCCAGCAGTCAAACAGGGGTCCCTGGATCTTTCTTT. Supplemented by reference TRBV7-8 and TRBJ1-1, the full variable domain reads GAGVSQSPRYKVAKRGQDVALRCDPISGHVSLFWYQQALGQGPEFLTYFQNEAQLDKSGLPSDRFFAERPEGSVSTLKIQRTQQEDSAVYLCASSQTGVPGSFFGQGTRLTVV.

The chain employs TRBV28 and TRBJ2-5; a weak D match, TRBD2 (5 bases). V shed 4 bases and J shed 1 base, with 13 bases lying between them. This CDR3 region has 15 residues. Per the germline V gene, CDR1 is MDHEN and CDR2 is SYDVKM. The CDR3 region is CASSWLMAGQETQYF. The DNA of the CDR3 is TGTGCCAGCAGTTGGTTAATGGCGGGCCAAGAGACCCAGTACTTC. The variable domain in full, completed from reference TRBV28 and TRBJ2-5, reads DVKVTQSSRYLVKRTGEKVFLECVQDMDHENMFWYRQDPGLGLRLIYFSYDVKMKEKGDIPEGYSVSREKKERFSLILESASTNQTSMYLCASSWLMAGQETQYFGPGTRLLVL.

A remark on this clone: At the DNA level, this CDR3 is encoded by other sequences in the same sample as well. The chain is built from TRBV27 and TRBJ1-5, with TRBD1 as a possible D gene (6 bases). Trimming stripped 6 bases from V and 2 bases from J, with 11 bases between. The CDR3 sequence is 14 residues long. The germline CDR1 and CDR2 sequences are MNHEY and SMNVEV (reference sequence). The CDR3 region is CASSIRGGNQPQHF. DNA of the CDR3: TGTGCCAGCAGCATCAGGGGAGGCAATCAGCCCCAGCATTTT.

In DNA, the CDR3 is TGTGCCAGCAGCCCACGGGTTGGAGGAAACACCATATATTTT. Translating it yields CASSPRVGGNTIYF. The rearrangement joins TRBV6-5 to TRBJ1-3; no reliable D call. Trimming took 6 bases from V and 4 from J, leaving 13 bases between them. The V gene's germline CDR1 is MNHEY and CDR2 SVGAGI. This CDR3 is built from 14 residues.

V is TRBV5-6 and J is TRBJ2-7; the D gene is possibly TRBD1 (6 bases). V shed 5 bases and J shed 0 bases, with 12 bases lying between them. CDR1 SGHDT and CDR2 YYEEEE come from the germline V gene. The CDR3 is 14 residues long. CDR3 loop: CASSWTASSYEQYF. The CDR3 region has the DNA TGTGCCAGCAGTTGGACAGCGAGCTCCTACGAGCAGTACTTC.

V is TRBV18 and J is TRBJ2-1, with 10 bases aligning to TRBD1. Germline V gene data show CDR1 as KGHSH and CDR2 as LQKENI. The CDR3 sequence is 17 residues long. V lost 3 bases and J lost 7; bases outside the gene matches: 12. The chain's CDR3 is CASSPVDRGPVWNEQFF. The CDR3 DNA sequence: TGTGCCAGCTCACCGGTCGACAGGGGGCCGGTGTGGAATGAGCAGTTCTTC. Variable domain in full (rest from reference TRBV18 and TRBJ2-1): NAGVMQNPRHLVRRRGQEARLRCSPMKGHSHVYWYRQLPEEGLKFMVYLQKENIIDESGMPKERFSAEFPKEGPSILRIQQVVRGDSAAYFCASSPVDRGPVWNEQFFGPGTRLTVL.

CDR3 nucleotide sequence: TGTGCCAGCAAAGTAGGACAGGCCAGCTCCTACGAGCAGTACTTC. This codes for CASKVGQASSYEQYF. The rearrangement joins TRBV6-6 to TRBJ2-7; 7 bases match TRBD1. From germline, CDR1 is MNHNY and CDR2 SVGAGI (reference sequence). CDR3 length: 15 amino acids. The J segment lost 0 bases and the V segment lost 7 bases, leaving 9 bases of the junction unmatched.

CDR3 residues: CASSQGAGAETQYF. Here the CDR3 DNA reads TGCGCCAGCAGCCAAGGGGCAGGGGCAGAGACCCAGTACTTC. The rearrangement links TRBV4-1 to TRBJ2-5, with D possibly matching TRBD1 (6 bases). Germline values: CDR1 MGHRA, CDR2 YSYEKL. The CDR3 length is 14 residues. V was cut by 1 base and J by 4 bases, with 10 bases left in between.

V gene TRBV5-1 combines with J gene TRBJ2-7; D may be TRBD1 or TRBD2 (6 bases each). The V end was cut by 1 base, the J end by 5 bases, with 19 bases between. The CDR3 sequence is 16 residues long. The V gene's germline CDR1 is SGHRS and CDR2 YFSETQ. CDR3 amino acids: CASSLLYRGAFDEQYF. DNA of the CDR3: TGCGCCAGCAGCTTGTTGTATAGGGGGGCGTTCGACGAGCAGTACTTC.

The gene calls are TRBV5-1 and TRBJ2-7; D might be TRBD1 (6 bases). Trimming removed 0 bases at V and 3 bases at J, with 13 bases between. The length of the CDR3 is 15 residues. In germline, CDR1 is SGHRS, CDR2 YFSETQ. DNA of the CDR3: TGCGCCAGCAGCTTGGCCGCAGGGGAAATCTACGAGCAGTACTTC. Translated: CASSLAAGEIYEQYF.

The chain carries TRBV6-6 and TRBJ2-7; TRBD1 matches 9 bases. J lost 6 bases, V lost 9 bases, and 9 bases had no gene match. In germline, CDR1 is MNHNY, CDR2 SVGAGI (reference sequence). The CDR3 contains 13 residues. The CDR3 sequence is CASHPGTGREQYF. Written as DNA, the CDR3 is TGTGCCAGTCACCCCGGGACAGGGCGCGAGCAGTACTTC.

CDR3 DNA: TGTGCCAGCAGTTCCCATAGCGGGGTGAGGGTGACAGATACGCAGTATTTT. Protein sequence: CASSSHSGVRVTDTQYF. The V gene is TRBV27, the J gene TRBJ2-3, with 8 positions matching TRBD2. J was trimmed by 3 bases and V by 4 bases; bases with no gene match: 12. Germline-derived CDR1 and CDR2 are MNHEY and SMNVEV (reference sequence). The CDR3 has 17 residues.

The chain joins TRBV10-2 to TRBJ2-1; 10 nucleotides match TRBD2. The germline V gene encodes CDR1 WSHSY and CDR2 SAAADI. After removal of 7 bases from V and 6 bases from J, the junction contained 12 bases not matched to a gene. The CDR3 is made up of 16 amino acids. The CDR3 DNA follows: TGCGCCAGCACCCGACAGCTAGCGGGAGTGGTCAATGAGCAGTTCTTC. Translation: CASTRQLAGVVNEQFF.

The CDR3 region is CASSPRLDTEAFF. The CDR3 DNA sequence: TGCGCCAGCAGCCCGCGGCTTGACACTGAAGCTTTCTTT. This chain links TRBV5-1 with TRBJ1-1; D ambiguous. The CDR3 sequence is 13 residues long. V was cut by 4 bases and J by 3 bases, with 10 bases left in between. Per germline, CDR1 SGHRS and CDR2 YFSETQ.

The V call is TRBV4-1, the J call TRBJ2-7; D remains unclear. The V gene's germline CDR1 is MGHRA and CDR2 YSYEKL. The CDR3 has 17 amino acids. Between the trimmed V and J ends, which lost 3 bases and 2 bases, there was a span of 20 bases. CDR3 coding DNA: TGCGCCAGCAGCCAGGCCCACCGGGCCGAGATTGCCTACGAGCAGTACTTC. The encoded protein is CASSQAHRAEIAYEQYF.

V usage is TRBV7-9 and J usage is TRBJ1-1; a weak D match, TRBD1 (6 bases). The CDR3 contains 14 residues. Trimming removed 5 bases at V and 2 bases at J, with 12 bases between. Germline assignment: CDR1 SEHNR and CDR2 FQNEAQ (reference sequence). The CDR3 DNA is TGTGCCAGCAGCAACAGGGAGCCAAACACTGAAGCTTTCTTT. Amino acid sequence: CASSNREPNTEAFF.

The chain joins TRBV7-9 to TRBJ2-7; weak D call: TRBD2 (6 bases). The CDR3 has 14 residues. In germline, CDR1 is SEHNR, CDR2 FQNEAQ (reference sequence). V was trimmed by 4 bases and J by 4 bases, leaving 14 bases between them. The CDR3 nucleotides read TGTGCCAGCAGCTCTGGGGGACTTTTATACGAGCAGTACTTC. Its protein is CASSSGGLLYEQYF.

This chain joins TRBV6-5 and TRBJ2-2; no clear D. Trimming stripped 2 bases from V and 5 bases from J, with 3 bases between. Germline V gene lookup returns CDR1 MNHEY and CDR2 SVGAGI. This CDR3 has 12 residues. CDR3: CASSYLTGELFF. DNA of the CDR3: TGTGCCAGCAGTTACCTGACCGGGGAGCTGTTTTTT.

This clone was observed once. The chain uses TRBV2 and TRBJ2-1; TRBD2 matches 10 bases. V lost 1 base, J lost 8 bases, and 5 bases stayed unmatched. CDR1 and CDR2 from the germline V gene are SNHLY and FYNNEI. The CDR3 loop spans 15 amino acids. CDR3 coding DNA: TGTGCCAGCAGTGAAGGGCTAGCGGGAGCGCATGAGCAGTTCTTC. Translating gives CASSEGLAGAHEQFF. Supplemented by reference TRBV2 and TRBJ2-1, the full variable domain reads EPEVTQTPSHQVTQMGQEVILRCVPISNHLYFYWYRQILGQKVEFLVSFYNNEISEKSEIFDDQFSVERPDGSNFTLKIRSTKLEDSAMYFCASSEGLAGAHEQFFGPGTRLTVL.

V and J are TRBV29-1 and TRBJ2-1; 7 positions agree with TRBD2. The length of the CDR3 is 15 residues. J was trimmed by 4 bases and V by 5 bases; bases with no gene match: 11. Germline CDR1 SQVTM, CDR2 ANQGSEA. CDR3: CSVPPAAGLYNEQFF. The CDR3 nucleotides are TGCAGCGTTCCCCCGGCAGCGGGACTTTACAATGAGCAGTTCTTC.

This rearrangement joins TRBV10-3 to TRBJ1-4; possible D gene TRBD1, 6 bases. The CDR3 consists of 11 residues. CDR1 is ENHRY, CDR2 SYGVKD, per germline. Deletions cut 3 bases from V and 13 bases from J, with 9 bases between. The CDR3 nucleotides read TGTGCCATCAGTGATTCAGGGGTACTGTTTTTT. It translates to CAISDSGVLFF.

V is TRBV19 and J is TRBJ1-1, with D possibly TRBD1 on 5 matching bases. Trimming left V 9 bases short and J 7 bases short, with 12 bases between. This CDR3 has 11 residues. CDR1 and CDR2 (germline): LNHDA, SQIVND (reference sequence). CDR3 sequence (DNA): TGTGCCAGGAACACAGGCTTTGAAGCTTTCTTT. As protein: CARNTGFEAFF.